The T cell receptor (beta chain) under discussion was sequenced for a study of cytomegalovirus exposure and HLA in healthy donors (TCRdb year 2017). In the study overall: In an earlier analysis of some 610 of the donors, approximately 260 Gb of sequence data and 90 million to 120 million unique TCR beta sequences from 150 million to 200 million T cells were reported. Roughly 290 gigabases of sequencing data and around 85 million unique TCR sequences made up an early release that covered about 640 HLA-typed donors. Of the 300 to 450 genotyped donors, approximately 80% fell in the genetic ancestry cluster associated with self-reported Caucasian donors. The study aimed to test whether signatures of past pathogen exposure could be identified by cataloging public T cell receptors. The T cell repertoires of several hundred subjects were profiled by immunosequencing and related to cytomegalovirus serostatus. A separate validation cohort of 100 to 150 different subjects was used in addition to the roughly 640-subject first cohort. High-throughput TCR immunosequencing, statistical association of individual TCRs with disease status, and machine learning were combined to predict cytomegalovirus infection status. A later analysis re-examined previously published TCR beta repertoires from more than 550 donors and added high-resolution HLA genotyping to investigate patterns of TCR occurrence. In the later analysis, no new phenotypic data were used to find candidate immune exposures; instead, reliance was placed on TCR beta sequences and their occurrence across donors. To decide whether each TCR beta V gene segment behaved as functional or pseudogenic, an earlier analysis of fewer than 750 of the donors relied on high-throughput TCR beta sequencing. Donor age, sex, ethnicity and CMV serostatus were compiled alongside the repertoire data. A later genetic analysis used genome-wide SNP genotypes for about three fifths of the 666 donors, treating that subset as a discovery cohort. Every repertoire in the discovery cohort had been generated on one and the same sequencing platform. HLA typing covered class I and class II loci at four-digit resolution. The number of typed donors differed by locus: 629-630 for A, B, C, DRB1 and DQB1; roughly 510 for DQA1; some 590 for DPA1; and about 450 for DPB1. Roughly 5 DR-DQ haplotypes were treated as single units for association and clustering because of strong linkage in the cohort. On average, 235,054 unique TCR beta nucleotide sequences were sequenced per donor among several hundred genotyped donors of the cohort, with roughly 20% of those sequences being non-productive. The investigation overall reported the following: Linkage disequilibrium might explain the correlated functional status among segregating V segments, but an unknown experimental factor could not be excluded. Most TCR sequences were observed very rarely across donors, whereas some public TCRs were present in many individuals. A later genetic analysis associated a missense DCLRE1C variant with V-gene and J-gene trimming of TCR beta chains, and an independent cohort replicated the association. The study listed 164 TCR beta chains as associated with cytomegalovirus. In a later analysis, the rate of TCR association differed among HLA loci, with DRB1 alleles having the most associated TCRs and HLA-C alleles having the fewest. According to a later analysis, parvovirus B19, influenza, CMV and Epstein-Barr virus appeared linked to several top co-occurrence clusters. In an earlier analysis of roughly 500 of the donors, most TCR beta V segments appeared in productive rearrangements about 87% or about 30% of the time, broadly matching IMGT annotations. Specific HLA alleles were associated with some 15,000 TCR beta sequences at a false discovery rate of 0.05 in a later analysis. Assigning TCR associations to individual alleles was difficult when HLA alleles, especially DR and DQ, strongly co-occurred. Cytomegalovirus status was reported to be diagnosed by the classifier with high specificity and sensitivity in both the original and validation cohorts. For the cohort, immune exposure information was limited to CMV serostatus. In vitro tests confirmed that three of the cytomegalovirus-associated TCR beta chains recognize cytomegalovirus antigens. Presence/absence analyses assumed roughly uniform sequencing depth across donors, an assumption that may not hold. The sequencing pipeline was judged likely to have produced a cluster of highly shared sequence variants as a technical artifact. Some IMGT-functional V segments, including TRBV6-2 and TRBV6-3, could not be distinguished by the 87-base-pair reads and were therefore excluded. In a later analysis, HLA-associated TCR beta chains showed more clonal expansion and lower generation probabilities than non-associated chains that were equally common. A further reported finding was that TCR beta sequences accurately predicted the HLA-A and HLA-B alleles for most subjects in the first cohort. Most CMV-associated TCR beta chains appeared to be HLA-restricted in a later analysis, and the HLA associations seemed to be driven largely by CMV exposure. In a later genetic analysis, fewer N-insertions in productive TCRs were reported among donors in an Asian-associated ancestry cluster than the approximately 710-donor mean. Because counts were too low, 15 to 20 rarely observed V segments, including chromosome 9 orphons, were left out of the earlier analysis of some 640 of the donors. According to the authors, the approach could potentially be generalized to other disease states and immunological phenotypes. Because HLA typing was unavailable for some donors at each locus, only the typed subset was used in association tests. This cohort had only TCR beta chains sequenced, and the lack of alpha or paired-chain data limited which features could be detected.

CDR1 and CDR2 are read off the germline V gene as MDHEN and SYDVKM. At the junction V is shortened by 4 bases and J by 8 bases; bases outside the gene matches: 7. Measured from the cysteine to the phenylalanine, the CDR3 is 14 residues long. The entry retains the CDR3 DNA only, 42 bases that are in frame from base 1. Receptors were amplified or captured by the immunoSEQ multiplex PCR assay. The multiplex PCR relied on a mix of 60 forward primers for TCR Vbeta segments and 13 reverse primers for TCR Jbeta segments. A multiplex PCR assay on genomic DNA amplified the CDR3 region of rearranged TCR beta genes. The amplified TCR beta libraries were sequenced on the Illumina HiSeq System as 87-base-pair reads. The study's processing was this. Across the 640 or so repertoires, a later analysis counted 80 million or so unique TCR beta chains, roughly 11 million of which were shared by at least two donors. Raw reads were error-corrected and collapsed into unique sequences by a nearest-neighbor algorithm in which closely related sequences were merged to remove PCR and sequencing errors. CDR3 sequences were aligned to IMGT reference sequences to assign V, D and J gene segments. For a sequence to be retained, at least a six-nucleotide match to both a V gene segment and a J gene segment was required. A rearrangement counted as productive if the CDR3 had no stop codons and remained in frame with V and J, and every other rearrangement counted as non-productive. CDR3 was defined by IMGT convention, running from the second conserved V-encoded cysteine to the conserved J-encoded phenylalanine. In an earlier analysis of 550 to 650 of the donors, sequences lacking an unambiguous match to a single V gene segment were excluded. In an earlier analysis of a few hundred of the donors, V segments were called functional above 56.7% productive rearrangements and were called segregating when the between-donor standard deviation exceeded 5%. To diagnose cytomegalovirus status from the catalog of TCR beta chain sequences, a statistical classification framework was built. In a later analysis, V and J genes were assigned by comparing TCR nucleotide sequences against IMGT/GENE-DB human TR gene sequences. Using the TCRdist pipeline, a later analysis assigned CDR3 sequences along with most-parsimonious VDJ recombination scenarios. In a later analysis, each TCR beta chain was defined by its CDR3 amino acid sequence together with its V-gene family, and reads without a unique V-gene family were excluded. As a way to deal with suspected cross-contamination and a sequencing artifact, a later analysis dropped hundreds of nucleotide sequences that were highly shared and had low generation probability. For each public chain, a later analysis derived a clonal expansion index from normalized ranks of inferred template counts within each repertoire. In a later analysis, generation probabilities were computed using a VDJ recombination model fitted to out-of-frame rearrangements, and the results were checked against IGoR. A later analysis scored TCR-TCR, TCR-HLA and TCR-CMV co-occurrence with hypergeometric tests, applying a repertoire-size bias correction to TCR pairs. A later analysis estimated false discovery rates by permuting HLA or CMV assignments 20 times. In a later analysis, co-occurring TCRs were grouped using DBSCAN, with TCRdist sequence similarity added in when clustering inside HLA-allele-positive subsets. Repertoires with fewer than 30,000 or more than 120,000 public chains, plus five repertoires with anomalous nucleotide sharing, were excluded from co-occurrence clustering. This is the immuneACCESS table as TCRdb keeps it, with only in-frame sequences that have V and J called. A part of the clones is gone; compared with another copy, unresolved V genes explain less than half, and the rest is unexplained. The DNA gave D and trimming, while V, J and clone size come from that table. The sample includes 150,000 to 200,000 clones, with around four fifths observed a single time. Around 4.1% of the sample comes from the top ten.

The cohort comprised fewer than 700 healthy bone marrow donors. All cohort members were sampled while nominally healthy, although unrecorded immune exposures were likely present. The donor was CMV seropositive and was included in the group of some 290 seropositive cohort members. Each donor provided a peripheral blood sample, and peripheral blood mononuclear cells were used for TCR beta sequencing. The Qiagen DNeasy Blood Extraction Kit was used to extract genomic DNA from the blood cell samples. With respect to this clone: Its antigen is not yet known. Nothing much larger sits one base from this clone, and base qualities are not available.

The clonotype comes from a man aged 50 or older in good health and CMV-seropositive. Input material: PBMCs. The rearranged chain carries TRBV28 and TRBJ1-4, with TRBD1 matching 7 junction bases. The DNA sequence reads TGTGCCAGCAGTTCGCAGGGGGGTTGGGAAAAACTGTTTTTT. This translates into CASSSQGGWEKLFF.